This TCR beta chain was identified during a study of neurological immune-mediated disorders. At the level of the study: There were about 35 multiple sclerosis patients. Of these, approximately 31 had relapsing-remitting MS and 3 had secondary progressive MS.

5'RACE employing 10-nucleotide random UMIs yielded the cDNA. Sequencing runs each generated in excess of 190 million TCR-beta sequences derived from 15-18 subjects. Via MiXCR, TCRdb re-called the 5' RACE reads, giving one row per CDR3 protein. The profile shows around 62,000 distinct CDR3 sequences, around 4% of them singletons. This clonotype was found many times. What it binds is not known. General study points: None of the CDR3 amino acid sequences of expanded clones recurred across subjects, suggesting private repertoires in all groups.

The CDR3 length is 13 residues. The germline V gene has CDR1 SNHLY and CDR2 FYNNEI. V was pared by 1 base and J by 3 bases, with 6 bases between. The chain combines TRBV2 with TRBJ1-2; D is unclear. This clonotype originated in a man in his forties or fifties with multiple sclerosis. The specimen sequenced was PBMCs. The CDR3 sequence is CASSEGSDYGYTF. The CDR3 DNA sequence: TGTGCCAGCAGTGAAGGATCAGACTATGGCTACACCTTC.